This T cell receptor beta chain was sequenced for a study of T cells in localized non-small cell lung cancer. Profiling relied on immunoSEQ multiplex PCR, and the TCRdb table lists in-frame clones only, not all of them. The top ten hold roughly 3.8% of the sample, which has about 6,800 clones, around half seen once. The germline V gene has CDR1 ENHRY and CDR2 SYGVKD. The length of the CDR3 is 15 residues. Trimming stripped 0 bases from V and 0 bases from J, with 6 bases between. Study-level findings and limits: Increased T cell density in blood showed an association with longer overall survival. Researchers found a median around 61 of the top 100 tumor clones in adjacent lung. Among the tissues sampled, uninvolved adjacent lung had the highest T cell clonality, above tumor. Because researchers sequenced only one region of the tumor, heterogeneity is still possible.

Regarding this clone: Its cognate antigen is unknown.

The chain combines TRBV10-3 with TRBJ1-5; no firm D call. The clonotype originates from a man aged 40-75 years with stage I lung adenocarcinoma. The source material was lymph node tissue, sampled before any cancer treatment. CDR3 nucleotides: TGTGCCATCAGTGAGTCGCAGGATAGCAATCAGCCCCAGCATTTT. Protein sequence: CAISESQDSNQPQHF.